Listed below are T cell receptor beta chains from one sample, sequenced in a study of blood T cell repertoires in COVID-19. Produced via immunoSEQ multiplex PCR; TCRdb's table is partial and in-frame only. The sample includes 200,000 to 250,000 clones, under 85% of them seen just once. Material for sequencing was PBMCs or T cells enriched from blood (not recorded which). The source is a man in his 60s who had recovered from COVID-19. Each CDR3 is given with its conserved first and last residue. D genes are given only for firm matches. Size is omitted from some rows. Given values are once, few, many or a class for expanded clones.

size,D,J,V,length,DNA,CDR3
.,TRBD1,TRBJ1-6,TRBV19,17,TGTGCCAGTAGTGGCGGGACAGGGCTCTCCTATAATTCACCCCTCCACTTT,CASSGGTGLSYNSPLHF
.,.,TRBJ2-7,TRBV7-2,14,TGTGCCAGCAGCTTAGCAGGAGATCCCTACGAGCAGTACTTC,CASSLAGDPYEQYF
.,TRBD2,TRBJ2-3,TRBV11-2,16,TGTGCCAGCAGCTTAGGTTGGTCGGGGGGGACAGATACGCAGTATTTT,CASSLGWSGGTDTQYF
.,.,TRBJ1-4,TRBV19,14,TGTGCCAGTAGTATAGGTTGGGACTCTGAAAAACTGTTTTTT,CASSIGWDSEKLFF
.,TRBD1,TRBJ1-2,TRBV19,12,TGTGCCAGTAGTGCTCGACAGGGGGCGTTCACCTTC,CASSARQGAFTF
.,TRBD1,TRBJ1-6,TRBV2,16,TGTGCCAGCACCACACAGGGGGCCCTAAATAATTCACCCCTCCACTTT,CASTTQGALNNSPLHF
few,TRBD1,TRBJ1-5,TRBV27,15,TGTGCCAGCAGTTCCGGGACAGATAGCAATCAGCCCCAGCATTTT,CASSSGTDSNQPQHF
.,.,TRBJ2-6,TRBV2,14,TGTGCCAGCAGTCCCGGTTCTGGGGCCAACGTCCTGACTTTC,CASSPGSGANVLTF
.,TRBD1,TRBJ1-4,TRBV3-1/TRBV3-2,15,TGTGCCAGCAGCCATCCCAGGGGGGCTAATGAAAAACTGTTTTTT,CASSHPRGANEKLFF
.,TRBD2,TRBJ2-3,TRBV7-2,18,TGTGCCAGCAGCTTAGCGCTCGGCGGGGGGGCAAATGGCGATACGCAGTATTTT,CASSLALGGGANGDTQYF
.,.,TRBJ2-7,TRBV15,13,TGTGCCACCAGCAGAGATAGAGGGTACGAGCAGTACTTC,CATSRDRGYEQYF
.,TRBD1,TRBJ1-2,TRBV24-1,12,TGTGCCACCAGTCACAGGGGCGCTGGCTACACCTTC,CATSHRGAGYTF
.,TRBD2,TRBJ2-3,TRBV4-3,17,TGCGCCAGCAGCCGACACGCACTAGCGGGGGATACAGATACGCAGTATTTT,CASSRHALAGDTDTQYF
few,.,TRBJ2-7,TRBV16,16,TGTGCCAGCAGCCGCCAAAGGCAGGCCACCGAAAACGAGCAGTACTTC,CASSRQRQATENEQYF
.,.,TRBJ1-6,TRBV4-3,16,TGCGCCAGCGCCCAGAACCACATGGTAGGCGGGTCACCCCTCCACTTT,CASAQNHMVGGSPLHF
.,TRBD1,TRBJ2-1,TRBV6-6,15,TGTGCCAGCAGTTTGGACAGGGGGGGTTACAATGAGCAGTTCTTC,CASSLDRGGYNEQFF
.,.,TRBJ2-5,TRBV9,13,TGTGCCAGCAACACAGGGAGTGGAGAGACCCAGTACTTC,CASNTGSGETQYF
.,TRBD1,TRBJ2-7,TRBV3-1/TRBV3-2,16,TGTGCCAGCAGCCGAACGACAGGGTCATTTTCCTACGAGCAGTACTTC,CASSRTTGSFSYEQYF
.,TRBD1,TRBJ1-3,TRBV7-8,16,TGTGCCAGCAGCCCGATGGACAGGTCCTCTGGAAACACCATATATTTT,CASSPMDRSSGNTIYF
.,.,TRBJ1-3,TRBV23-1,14,TGCGCCAGCAGTCAACAGTGCTCTGGAAACACCATATATTTT,CASSQQCSGNTIYF
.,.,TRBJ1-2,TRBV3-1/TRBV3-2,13,TGTGCCAGCAGCCAAGATGGAGGGTCTGGCTACACCTTC,CASSQDGGSGYTF
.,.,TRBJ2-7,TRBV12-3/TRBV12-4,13,TGTGCCAGCAGTTTATTAACAGGCTACGAGCAGTACTTC,CASSLLTGYEQYF
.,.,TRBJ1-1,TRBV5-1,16,TGCGCCAGCAGCTTAGGGGACTGGTCAGGGAACACTGAAGCTTTCTTT,CASSLGDWSGNTEAFF
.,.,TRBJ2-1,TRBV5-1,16,TGCGCCAGCAGCTTGGGACGGGGAGATATCTACAATGAGCAGTTCTTC,CASSLGRGDIYNEQFF
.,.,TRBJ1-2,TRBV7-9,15,TGTGCCAGCAGCCCCGATGTTAGTCTTAACTATGGCTACACCTTC,CASSPDVSLNYGYTF
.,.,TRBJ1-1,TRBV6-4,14,TGTGCCAGCACCCCCAGGGTAGGGGACACTGAAGCTTTCTTT,CASTPRVGDTEAFF
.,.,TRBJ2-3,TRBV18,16,TGTGCCAGCTCAAAACGTCCGGGAACGAGCCCAGATACGCAGTATTTT,CASSKRPGTSPDTQYF
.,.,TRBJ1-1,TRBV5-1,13,TGCGCCAGCAGCTGGAGTCAGGGAACTGAAGCTTTCTTT,CASSWSQGTEAFF
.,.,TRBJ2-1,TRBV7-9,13,TGTGCCAGCAGCTTTGCAGGCTACAATGAGCAGTTCTTC,CASSFAGYNEQFF
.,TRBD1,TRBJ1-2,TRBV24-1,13,TGTGCCACCAGTGATACACGACAGGGCGGCTACACCTTC,CATSDTRQGGYTF
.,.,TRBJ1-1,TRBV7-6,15,TGTGCCAGCAGCTTATCCCACCTATCGAACACTGAAGCTTTCTTT,CASSLSHLSNTEAFF
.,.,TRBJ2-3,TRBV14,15,TGTGCCAGCAGCCAAATGGGGGCCGGCACAGATACGCAGTATTTT,CASSQMGAGTDTQYF
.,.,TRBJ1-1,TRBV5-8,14,TGTGCCAGCAGCTCCAGGGTCGTCAACACTGAAGCTTTCTTT,CASSSRVVNTEAFF
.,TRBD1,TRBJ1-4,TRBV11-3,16,TGTGCCAGCAGCTCCAGCACGGGACAGGGGAATGAAAAACTGTTTTTT,CASSSSTGQGNEKLFF
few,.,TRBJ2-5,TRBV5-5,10,TGTGCCCCAAGAGGGGAGACCCAGTACTTC,CAPRGETQYF
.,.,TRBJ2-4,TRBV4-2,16,TGTGCCAGCAGCCAAGCCGGCGTGGGGGGAAAAAACATTCAGTACTTC,CASSQAGVGGKNIQYF
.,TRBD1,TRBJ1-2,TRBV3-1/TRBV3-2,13,TGTGCCAGCAGCTTCGACAGGGGCTATGGCTACACCTTC,CASSFDRGYGYTF
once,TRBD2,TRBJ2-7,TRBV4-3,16,TGCGCCAGCAGCCAAGGGACTAGCGGGGGAACTTACGAGCAGTACTTC,CASSQGTSGGTYEQYF